These 13 T cell receptor beta chains were sequenced from one sample in a study of OX40 agonist ivuxolimab in advanced cancers. Receptor amplification or capture employed the immunoSEQ multiplex PCR assay. What TCRdb holds here is the immuneACCESS table cut down to in-frame rearrangements. Part of the clones is not present; checked against another copy, under half of the missing clones reflect an unresolved V gene, and the others are unexplained. The sample table shows 20,000 to 30,000 clones, and roughly 93% are seen once. More than 40% of the sample is held by the ten biggest clonotypes. The sequencing used CD4+ or CD8+ T cells sorted from blood, collected in a trial of the OX40 agonist ivuxolimab. Receptor source: an adult with an advanced solid tumor such as melanoma, head and neck, liver or kidney cancer.

This clone was observed once. J is TRBJ1-2 and V is TRBV9, with D uncertain. This CDR3 is 16 amino acids long. Germline V CDR1 and CDR2: SGDLS, YYNGEE. The ends were cut back, 0 bases at V and 0 bases at J, with 12 bases in the middle. The CDR3 protein is CASSVGDGGTNYGYTF. The CDR3 nucleotides read TGTGCCAGCAGCGTAGGGGATGGCGGTACTAACTATGGCTACACCTTC.

The J gene is TRBJ1-1, the V gene TRBV15; no reliable D call. Trimming cost V 0 bases and J 1 base, with 9 bases left between them. CDR3 length: 15 residues. Germline V CDR1 and CDR2: LNHNV, YYDKDF (reference sequence). Written as DNA, the CDR3 is TGTGCCACCAGCAGAGATGTACGGTCGAACACTGAAGCTTTCTTT. Translated, it gives CATSRDVRSNTEAFF.

The genes are TRBV18 and TRBJ2-3, with 9 bases fitting TRBD1. Germline V gene lookup returns CDR1 KGHSH and CDR2 LQKENI. J gave up 0 bases and V 5 bases, and 9 bases lay outside the gene matches. The CDR3 is made up of 17 amino acids. The CDR3 region has the DNA TGTGCCAGCTCAAACGATATACAGGGGGCTAGCACAGATACGCAGTATTTT. Its protein product is CASSNDIQGASTDTQYF. The full variable domain, in which reference TRBV18 and TRBJ2-3 provide the parts outside the CDR3, is NAGVMQNPRHLVRRRGQEARLRCSPMKGHSHVYWYRQLPEEGLKFMVYLQKENIIDESGMPKERFSAEFPKEGPSILRIQQVVRGDSAAYFCASSNDIQGASTDTQYFGPGTRLTVL.

This clone was picked up one time. V is TRBV30 and J is TRBJ1-4; 7 nucleotides agree with TRBD1. Looked up from germline, CDR1 is GTSNPN and CDR2 is SVGIG (reference sequence). V lost 2 bases, J lost 6 bases, and 21 bases stayed unmatched. This CDR3 contains 19 residues. In nucleotides, the CDR3 is TGTGCCTGGAGTACCAAGGGGGCTCCTTCCCCTGGGCGAGATGAAAAACTGTTTTTT. It is translated as CAWSTKGAPSPGRDEKLFF.

This chain connects TRBV5-5 to TRBJ1-4; D uncertain. V lost 2 bases and J 8 bases, leaving 13 bases between the germline ends. Germline CDR1 and CDR2: SGHKS and YYEKEE (reference sequence). This CDR3 spans 14 amino acids. CDR3 bases: TGTGCCAGCAGCTTTTCACGGACGGAGGAAAAACTGTTTTTT. Translated, it gives CASSFSRTEEKLFF.

The genes are TRBV7-9 and TRBJ2-7, with 12 nucleotides matching TRBD2. CDR3 length equals 17 residues. Germline CDR1 is SEHNR and CDR2 is FQNEAQ (reference sequence). Trimming cost V 4 bases and J 7 bases; bases outside gene matches: 14. CDR3 loop: CASSSGLAGISTVEQYF. CDR3 in DNA: TGTGCCAGCAGCTCGGGACTAGCGGGTATCTCTACGGTGGAGCAGTACTTC.

The gene calls are TRBV4-2 and TRBJ2-5; D assignment may be TRBD1 or TRBD2 (6 bases each). V gave up 4 bases and J gave up 1 base, with 19 bases separating them. The CDR3 has 17 residues. Germline CDR1 is LGHNA and CDR2 is YNFKEQ. CDR3: CASSRQSTGGPQETQYF. CDR3 DNA sequence: TGTGCCAGCAGCCGCCAGAGTACTGGGGGGCCCCAAGAGACCCAGTACTTC.

This clone was counted only a few times. The chain couples TRBV11-3 to TRBJ1-1; D uncertain. CDR1 SGHNT and CDR2 YENEEA come from the germline V gene. The CDR3 is 14 amino acids. V was cut by 4 bases and J by 2 bases, with 11 bases left in between. CDR3 amino acids: CASSSRPINTEAFF. The CDR3, as DNA: TGTGCCAGCAGCTCTCGCCCTATTAACACTGAAGCTTTCTTT.

This rearrangement joins TRBV5-1 to TRBJ2-7; possible D gene TRBD2, 7 bases. There are 14 residues in the CDR3. Trimming left V 4 bases short and J 2 bases short, with 13 bases between. The germline gives CDR1 SGHRS, CDR2 YFSETQ. The CDR3 region is CASSPGGAAYEQYF. In DNA, the CDR3 is TGCGCCAGCAGCCCGGGGGGCGCAGCCTACGAGCAGTACTTC.

The chain combines TRBV25-1 with TRBJ2-1; 12 positions agree with TRBD2. Trimming at V came to 7 bases and at J to 0 bases, leaving 7 bases not matched to a gene. CDR1 and CDR2 from the germline V gene are MGHDK and SYGVNS. CDR3 size: 17 residues. CDR3 region: CASTGLAGLSSYNEQFF. The CDR3 DNA is TGTGCCAGCACGGGACTAGCGGGCCTTAGCTCCTACAATGAGCAGTTCTTC.

This rearrangement joins TRBV7-9 to TRBJ2-1, with D perhaps TRBD1 or TRBD2 (7 bases each). Germline CDR1 is SEHNR and CDR2 is FQNEAQ (reference sequence). CDR3 length: 14 amino acids. V lost 2 bases and J lost 9, with 14 bases in between. Here the CDR3 reads CASSLRQGGGEQFF. In nucleotides, the CDR3 is TGTGCCAGCAGCTTACGACAGGGAGGGGGTGAGCAGTTCTTC.

The chain recombines TRBV7-9 with TRBJ2-7; no clear D gene. The CDR3 extends over 12 amino acids. V was trimmed by 2 bases and J by 5 bases, leaving 7 bases between them. CDR1 is SEHNR and CDR2 is FQNEAQ in the germline V gene (reference sequence). The CDR3: CASSLTRDEQYF. The CDR3 nucleotides read TGTGCCAGCAGCTTAACACGAGACGAGCAGTACTTC.

This sequence joins TRBV4-1 and TRBJ2-1; 7 bases align to TRBD2. V lost 5 bases and J lost 2; bases outside the gene matches: 3. From germline, CDR1 is MGHRA and CDR2 YSYEKL. The CDR3 has 14 amino acids. CDR3 in amino acids: CASSAGEAYNEQFF. CDR3 nucleotides: TGCGCCAGCAGCGCGGGGGAAGCCTACAATGAGCAGTTCTTC.